The clone carrying this T cell receptor (beta chain) has more than one count but fewer than ten. Its antigen remains unidentified. The CDR3 runs 16 residues. Germline CDR1 reads SEHNR; CDR2 reads FQNEAQ (reference sequence). With V trimmed by 5 bases and J by 1 base, 8 bases remained unmatched. This sample was taken from a study of regulatory T cells in long-lasting Graves disease. Turning to the study itself: Newly diagnosed Graves' patients had under 3 months of antithyroid drugs.

CDR3 regions were amplified by Arm-PCR using iRepertoire HTBI primers to build TCR beta libraries. TCRdb reprocessed the multiplex PCR reads via MiXCR and lists one record per CDR3 protein. The sample has about 560,000 distinct CDR3 sequences, roughly a sixth seen once; the top ten hold more than 10%. General study results and limits: A greater number of public clonotypes (about 3,000) was shared by persistent patients than by new patients (over 900).

As for time point: newly diagnosed GD, antithyroid drugs for less than 3 months. Scientists built the TCR library using RNA that was extracted from PBMCs. These data were also filed under a second study, of T cells in Graves' hyperthyroidism and ophthalmopathy. That report adds: Uncontrolled infection, other autoimmune disease, pregnancy or lactation barred patients from enrollment. Among thyroid clonotypes expanded above 0.001, most also appeared in blood.

This clonotype was sampled from a man aged 18 to 29 with Graves disease. The gene calls are TRBV7-9 and TRBJ2-5; 9 bases are a match to TRBD1. The source material was peripheral blood mononuclear cells (PBMCs), sampled at new diagnosis, from a patient treated with antithyroid drugs. The CDR3 sequence: CASSRLTGGIQETQYF. CDR3 bases: TGTGCCAGCAGCCGCTTGACAGGGGGGATCCAAGAGACCCAGTACTTC.